A single sample gave rise to the 16 T cell receptor beta chains below, sequenced in a study of control samples from healthy donors and cancer patients. Generated by immunoSEQ multiplex PCR, the TCRdb table keeps only in-frame clones and is missing some. The sample carries around 78,000 clones, just under 95% recorded once. The sample taken for sequencing was blood. The source of these receptors is a young woman in good health.

In nucleotides, the CDR3 is TGTGCCACCAGCAGACTTTTCACGAGTCTTTACACTGAAGCTTTCTTT. This translates into CATSRLFTSLYTEAFF. V gene TRBV15 combines with J gene TRBJ1-1; no firm D call. V was clipped by 2 bases and J by 3 bases, with 16 bases between them. The V gene's germline CDR1 is LNHNV and CDR2 YYDKDF (reference sequence). The CDR3 has 16 amino acids.

This clone was found once. V and J are TRBV2 and TRBJ2-3; either TRBD1 or TRBD2 may fit D (5 bases each). The germline CDR1 and CDR2 sequences are SNHLY and FYNNEI. The CDR3 is made up of 15 amino acids. Between the trimmed V and J ends, which lost 6 bases and 3 bases, there was a span of 16 bases. The CDR3 region has the DNA TGTGCCAGCAGCAGCAGGGAGCCCCCGACAGATACGCAGTATTTT. Translation: CASSSREPPTDTQYF.

CDR3: CASSPTSGANTGELFF. The CDR3 DNA sequence: TGTGCCAGCAGCCCAACTAGCGGGGCGAACACCGGGGAGCTGTTTTTT. The J gene is TRBJ2-2, the V gene TRBV11-3; TRBD2 matches at 10 bases. The junction had 3 bases not matched to a gene; V was cut back by 5 bases and J by 0 bases. Germline V gene data show CDR1 as SGHNT and CDR2 as YENEEA. CDR3 length: 16 residues.

The rearrangement joins TRBV10-3 to TRBJ1-4, with 9 bases identical to TRBD1. V shed 6 bases, J shed 12 bases, and the junction held 8 bases outside the gene matches. Germline CDR1 reads ENHRY; CDR2 reads SYGVKD. CDR3 size: 13 residues. The CDR3 DNA sequence: TGTGCCATCAGGAAAACGGGACAGGGCGAACTGTTTTTT. The encoded protein is CAIRKTGQGELFF.

The chain is built from TRBV12-3 or TRBV12-4 and TRBJ2-7, with 8 bases matching TRBD1. The CDR3 spans 13 residues. The V gene end was trimmed by 1 base and the J gene end by 7 bases; junction bases not matched to a gene: 3. The CDR3 DNA is TGTGCCAGCAGTTTAGGCGGACAGGGAGAGCAGTACTTC. It translates to CASSLGGQGEQYF.

The rearrangement uses TRBV7-9 and TRBJ2-1; D tentatively fits TRBD1 or TRBD2 (5 bases each). V was clipped by 3 bases and J by 6 bases, with 15 bases between them. CDR3 length: 15 amino acids. The V gene's germline CDR1 is SEHNR and CDR2 FQNEAQ (reference sequence). The CDR3: CASSFRGRTFNEQFF. The DNA for the CDR3 is TGTGCCAGCAGCTTTAGGGGACGGACGTTCAATGAGCAGTTCTTC.

The CDR3 reads CASSDVVAADTQYF. CDR3 DNA: TGTGCCAGCAGTGATGTGGTAGCTGCAGATACGCAGTATTTT. The chain links TRBV25-1 to TRBJ2-3; D uncertain. Germline assignment: CDR1 MGHDK and CDR2 SYGVNS. Trimming pared 3 bases from V and 4 bases from J, leaving 11 bases between. The CDR3 contains 14 residues.

The chain joins TRBV11-2 to TRBJ2-3; D uncertain. CDR1 SGHAT and CDR2 FQNNGV come from the germline V gene. Trimming cost V 7 bases and J 3 bases, with 8 bases left between them. This CDR3 is 12 amino acids long. CDR3 amino acids: CASTTETDTQYF. CDR3 sequence (DNA): TGTGCCAGCACGACCGAAACAGATACGCAGTATTTT. The complete variable domain, with remaining parts taken from reference TRBV11-2 and TRBJ2-3, reads EAGVAQSPRYKIIEKRQSVAFWCNPISGHATLYWYQQILGQGPKLLIQFQNNGVVDDSQLPKDRFSAERLKGVDSTLKIQPAKLEDSAVYLCASTTETDTQYFGPGTRLTVL.

The chain combines TRBV4-1 with TRBJ2-7, with 10 bases identical to TRBD2. V lost 2 bases to trimming and J lost 2 bases; unmatched junction nucleotides: 3. Germline CDR1 and CDR2: MGHRA and YSYEKL. The CDR3 contains 15 residues. As DNA, the CDR3 is TGCGCCAGCAGCCAAACTAGCGGGACCCCCTACGAGCAGTACTTC. It codes for CASSQTSGTPYEQYF.

This CDR3 is CASSQVPAGVADTQYF. CDR3 nucleotide sequence: TGTGCCAGCAGCCAAGTTCCGGCGGGAGTCGCAGATACGCAGTATTTT. The chain has TRBV3-1 (or the pseudogene TRBV3-2) and TRBJ2-3; the match to TRBD2 covers 7 bases. V shed 1 base, J shed 4 bases, and the junction held 8 bases outside the gene matches. Germline CDR1 LGHDT, CDR2 YNNKEL (reference sequence). CDR3 length: 16 residues.

This rearrangement joins TRBV5-4 to TRBJ2-7; possible D gene TRBD2, 6 bases. The germline CDR1 and CDR2 sequences are SGHNT and YYREEE (reference sequence). Trimming took 4 bases from V and 4 from J, leaving 18 bases between them. CDR3 length: 15 amino acids. The CDR3: CASSPLGGLDYEQYF. The CDR3 nucleotides are TGTGCCAGCAGCCCGCTCGGAGGGTTAGATTACGAGCAGTACTTC.

The rearrangement joins TRBV7-2 to TRBJ1-2; D is undetermined. This CDR3 spans 14 amino acids. Looked up from germline, CDR1 is SGHTA and CDR2 is FQGNSA. Trimming took 5 bases from V and 4 from J, leaving 14 bases between them. CDR3: CASSPDGQFYGYTF. The CDR3 DNA reads as TGTGCCAGCAGCCCGGACGGCCAGTTCTATGGCTACACCTTC. Complete variable domain (other parts from reference TRBV7-2 and TRBJ1-2): GAGVSQSPSNKVTEKGKDVELRCDPISGHTALYWYRQSLGQGLEFLIYFQGNSAPDKSGLPSDRFSAERTGGSVSTLTIQRTQQEDSAVYLCASSPDGQFYGYTFGSGTRLTVV.

This chain links TRBV5-6 with TRBJ2-7; 13 positions agree with TRBD2. CDR3 size: 16 residues. The germline V gene has CDR1 SGHDT and CDR2 YYEEEE. V lost 4 bases to trimming and J lost 5 bases; unmatched junction nucleotides: 9. This CDR3 is CASSSGLAGVVHEQYF. For the CDR3, the DNA is TGTGCCAGCAGCAGCGGACTAGCGGGAGTGGTCCACGAGCAGTACTTC.

The rearrangement links TRBV9 to TRBJ1-1; D gene unclear. The CDR3 has 14 residues. Between the trimmed V and J ends, which lost 4 bases and 3 bases, there was a span of 13 bases. Germline V lookup: CDR1 SGDLS, CDR2 YYNGEE. As DNA, the CDR3 is TGTGCCAGCAGCCCCCAGAGTGGGTACACTGAAGCTTTCTTT. Encoded protein: CASSPQSGYTEAFF.

The genes are TRBV7-8 and TRBJ2-4; 7 nucleotides match TRBD1. The V gene end was trimmed by 5 bases and the J gene end by 3 bases; junction bases not matched to a gene: 13. The CDR3 sequence is 17 residues long. Germline assignment: CDR1 SGHVS and CDR2 FQNEAQ. For the CDR3, the DNA is TGTGCCAGCAGCCCATTTCGTCAGGGGGTAGTCAAAAACATTCAGTACTTC. It yields the protein CASSPFRQGVVKNIQYF.

This clone has only one observation. The V and J genes are TRBV19 and TRBJ1-3; TRBD1 is a possible D gene (5 bases). This CDR3 has 14 residues. CDR1 LNHDA and CDR2 SQIVND come from the germline V gene (reference sequence). V dropped 9 bases and J dropped 0 bases, with 12 bases sitting between them. CDR3 bases: TGTGCCAGCAGTGCCGGGGGCTCTGGAAACACCATATATTTT. It encodes CASSAGGSGNTIYF.